This T cell receptor beta chain comes out of a study of blood T cell repertoires in COVID-19 (TCRdb year 2020). Background on the whole study: Collaborator samples came from the United States, Italy and Spain and covered acute and convalescent phases of COVID-19. The prospective study material was composed of cDNA or gDNA derived from T cells, B-cell-depleted T cells, or PBMCs. Deeply sampled blood TCRbeta repertoires from subjects exposed to, actively infected with, or recovered from COVID-19 were included in the dataset. The repertoires were made available in a free public database intended to serve as a resource for research on the immune response to SARS-CoV-2. Samples came from the ongoing ImmuneRACE study (first 160 participants) plus 1,254 subjects from 6 global collaborators. Sample metadata almost always included a de-identified subject ID, COVID-19 status, age in years and sex. Where available, HLA class I and class II types were taken from metadata supplied by the sample provider and were not determined by assay-based typing. The paper as a whole reports these results and caveats: How much clinical and demographic metadata was included differed by source and by participant, and the metadata was provided uncurated.

On this clone itself: Its antigen is currently not known. Per-nucleotide qualities are absent, and no much larger clonotype sits a single base away.

The CDR3, cysteine through phenylalanine, is 15 amino acids long. Here the CDR3 DNA is all that survives: 45 bases in frame from base 1. The CDR1 and CDR2 encoded by the germline V gene are SGHTA and FQGNSA. Ends trimmed: V by 2 bases, J by 8 bases; bases unmatched to a gene: 7. The collaborating institutions used their own protocols to collect whole blood in K2EDTA tubes. Collaborator samples were shipped for TCRbeta analysis as frozen whole blood, isolated PBMCs, or DNA extracted from either sample type. The immunoSEQ Assay, a bias-controlled multiplex PCR, was used to amplify TCRbeta CDR3 regions from genomic DNA. In the paper's pipeline: Nucleated cell counts per sample were estimated from amplification of reference gene primers within the assay. To quantify the absolute abundance of each unique TCRbeta CDR3 rearrangement, sequence reads were collapsed and filtered. For each sample, productive Simpson clonality was calculated as the square root of Simpson's diversity index over productive rearrangements. Held by TCRdb, this immuneACCESS table contains in-frame sequences only and omits some clones. Under half of the omission traces to an unresolved V gene where checked; the cause of the rest is unknown. V, J and clone size reflect that table, while D and trimming were determined from the DNA. The sample contains some 29,000 clones, roughly 85% of them found a single time. Of the sample, roughly 15% falls within the top ten clones.

This receptor was obtained from a human donor in a cohort sampled during active COVID-19. The V and J segments used are TRBV7-2 and TRBJ2-1, with 9 middle bases fitting TRBD1. The specimen was peripheral blood. This receptor has the CDR3 CASSLPGQGFDEQFF. The DNA sequence follows: TGTGCCAGCAGCTTACCGGGACAGGGATTCGATGAGCAGTTCTTC.